One T cell receptor (beta chain) is described in this entry. Generated by immunoSEQ multiplex PCR, the TCRdb table keeps only in-frame clones and is missing some. The sample holds under 250,000 clones, around 88% seen once. The sample is drawn from a study of blood T cell repertoires in COVID-19. Germline CDR1 and CDR2: LGHDT and YNNKEL (reference sequence). Germline trimming cut 1 base from V and 3 bases from J; bases unmatched to any gene: 6. CDR3 length: 15 residues. The sequence came from a man aged 50 or older with active or convalescent COVID-19. The sample taken for sequencing was peripheral blood. This rearrangement joins TRBV3-1 (or the pseudogene TRBV3-2) to TRBJ2-7; 7 bases match TRBD2. DNA for the CDR3: TGTGCCAGCAGCCAAGCCCGGGACTATGACTACGAGCAGTACTTC. Its protein product is CASSQARDYDYEQYF.